This T cell receptor beta chain was identified in a study of blood T cell repertoires in COVID-19. Study as a whole: Both acute and convalescent COVID-19 samples were obtained from the United States, Italy and Spain.

The germline V gene encodes CDR1 LGHNA and CDR2 YNFKEQ. The CDR3 is 11 amino acids. Trimming cost V 4 bases and J 5 bases, with 5 bases left between them. TCRdb's copy holds only in-frame clones and misses some; the assay was immunoSEQ multiplex PCR. The sample records about 290,000 clones, under 90% being singletons. This chain links TRBV4-2 with TRBJ2-5; tentative D call: TRBD2 (5 bases). Sequenced input: peripheral blood. The sequence derives from a woman aged 25 to 39 with COVID-19, enrolled during active disease. The DNA of the CDR3 is TGTGCCAGCAGCCCGGGGGAGACCCAGTACTTC. Protein: CASSPGETQYF.